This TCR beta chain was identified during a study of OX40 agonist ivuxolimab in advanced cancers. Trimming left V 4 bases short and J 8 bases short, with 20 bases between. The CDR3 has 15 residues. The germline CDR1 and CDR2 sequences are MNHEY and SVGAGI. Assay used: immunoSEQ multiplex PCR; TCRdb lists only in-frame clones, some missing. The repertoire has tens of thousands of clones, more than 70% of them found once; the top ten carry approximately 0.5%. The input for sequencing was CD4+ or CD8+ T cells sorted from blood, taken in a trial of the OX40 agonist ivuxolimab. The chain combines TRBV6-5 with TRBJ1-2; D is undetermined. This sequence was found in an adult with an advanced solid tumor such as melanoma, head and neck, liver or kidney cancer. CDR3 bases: TGTGCCAGCAGTTTCTCCTTCGGGTTCCAAGAGGGCTACACCTTC. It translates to CASSFSFGFQEGYTF.